Presented here are 15 T cell receptor beta chains from one specimen sequenced in a study of tumor-infiltrating lymphocytes in oesophageal squamous cell carcinoma. Each CDR3 protein gets one entry after TCRdb re-called the PCR reads with MiXCR. The table includes roughly 18,000 distinct CDR3 sequences, 40% to 45% detected once. What was sequenced was esophageal tumor tissue. The receptors originated from a male donor with esophageal squamous cell carcinoma.

In this sample, this clonotype turned up many times. This sequence may be a read error, since a much larger clone differs from it by one base. V and J are TRBV7-9 and TRBJ2-5; D remains unclear. V was trimmed by 7 bases and J by 11 bases, leaving 32 bases between them. The V gene's germline CDR1 is SEHNR and CDR2 FQNEAQ (reference sequence). This CDR3 has 17 amino acids. The CDR3 here is CASTSSGVGASYNEQYF. CDR3 DNA sequence: TGTGCCAGCACCTCCTCCGGAGTGGGCGCCTCCTACAATGAGCAGTACTTC.

The V gene is TRBV7-6, the J gene TRBJ2-1; no firm D call. Germline CDR1 and CDR2: SGHVS and FNYEAQ. The length of the CDR3 is 15 residues. Trimming shortened V by 2 bases and J by 2 bases, and 10 bases separated the two germline ends. The chain's CDR3 is CASSLRAVAYNEQFF. CDR3 in DNA: TGTGCCAGCAGCTTAAGGGCTGTCGCCTACAATGAGCAGTTCTTC.

This chain uses TRBV7-2 with TRBJ2-3, with no clear D. Germline values: CDR1 SGHTA, CDR2 FQGNSA. V was trimmed by 5 bases and J by 4 bases, leaving 7 bases between them. This CDR3 has 12 residues. The CDR3: CASSQASDTQYF. CDR3 bases: TGTGCCAGCAGCCAAGCGTCAGATACGCAGTATTTT.

In its sample, this clonotype was seen many times. The chain combines TRBV5-1 with TRBJ2-3; D uncertain. Trimming took off 0 bases at V and 2 bases at J, with 7 bases between the two ends. This CDR3 is built from 14 residues. CDR1 is SGHRS, CDR2 YFSETQ, per germline. CDR3 nucleotides: TGCGCCAGCAGCTTGGAAAAGATCACAGATACGCAGTATTTT. This gives the protein CASSLEKITDTQYF.

The chain has TRBV12-3 or TRBV12-4 and TRBJ2-3; no reliable D call. V lost 8 bases and J 6 bases, leaving 6 bases between the germline ends. The CDR3 spans 10 residues. For the CDR3, the DNA is TGTGCCAGCTCAAGGGATACGCAGTATTTT. Translating it yields CASSRDTQYF.

There are many counts of this clonotype. This chain connects TRBV5-1 to TRBJ2-2; D perhaps matches TRBD1 (6 bases). Between the trimmed V and J ends, which lost 0 bases and 7 bases, there was a span of 10 bases. The germline CDR1 and CDR2 sequences are SGHRS and YFSETQ. This CDR3 has 14 residues. CDR3 loop: CASSLGRGSGELFF. The CDR3, as DNA: TGCGCCAGCAGCTTGGGCAGGGGCAGCGGGGAGCTGTTTTTT.

The chain carries TRBV12-3 or TRBV12-4 and TRBJ2-1; 9 bases line up with TRBD2. The V segment lost 4 bases and the J segment 2 bases; nucleotides outside the gene matches: 6. The CDR3 runs to 16 residues. CDR3 sequence (DNA): TGTGCCAGCAGTTCACAGCGGGGGGCGACCTACAATGAGCAGTTCTTC. Translating it yields CASSSQRGATYNEQFF.

This clonotype occurred a few times. This chain uses TRBV9 with TRBJ2-5; TRBD2 matches 14 bases. The J call may be wrong; the DNA end is better matched by TRBJ2-1. The length of the CDR3 is 17 residues. Looked up from germline, CDR1 is SGDLS and CDR2 is YYNGEE. The CDR3 reads CASSERRLAGGYNEQFF. As DNA, the CDR3 is TGTGCCAGCAGCGAGCGGCGACTAGCGGGAGGGTACAATGAGCAGTTCTTC.

This clonotype is categorized as medium-sized (0.01 to 0.1%). This sequence joins TRBV7-6 and TRBJ2-7; no firm D call. Germline V gene sequence: CDR1 SGHVS, CDR2 FNYEAQ. The V end was cut by 1 base, the J end by 3 bases, with 7 bases between. The CDR3 has 13 amino acids. CDR3 protein: CASSLGSNYEQYF. CDR3 sequence (DNA): TGTGCCAGCAGCTTAGGGTCAAACTACGAGCAGTACTTC. The variable domain in full, completed from reference TRBV7-6 and TRBJ2-7, reads GAGVSQSPRYKVTKRGQDVALRCDPISGHVSLYWYRQALGQGPEFLTYFNYEAQQDKSGLPNDRFSAERPEGSISTLTIQRTEQRDSAMYRCASSLGSNYEQYFGPGTRLTVT.

A few counts support this clonotype. The chain carries TRBV6-2 or TRBV6-3 and TRBJ2-3; TRBD2 agrees at 8 bases. CDR1 MNHEY and CDR2 SVGEGT come from the germline V gene. The V and J ends lost 7 bases and 2 bases, in that order; junction bases with no gene match: 11. The CDR3 is 16 amino acids. This CDR3 reads CASTPGGSGTTDTQYF. The CDR3 region has the DNA TGTGCCAGCACCCCCGGGGGTAGCGGGACCACAGATACGCAGTATTTT.

This clonotype showed up many times. This rearrangement joins TRBV10-1 to TRBJ2-3; 7 positions agree with TRBD2. V was pared by 4 bases and J by 4 bases, with 8 bases of the junction left unmatched. Per the germline V gene, CDR1 is WNHNN and CDR2 is SYGVQD (reference sequence). The CDR3 covers 15 residues. The CDR3 spells CASSGKAGAADTQYF. The CDR3, as DNA: TGCGCCAGCAGTGGGAAGGCGGGAGCGGCAGATACGCAGTATTTT.

This clonotype was observed at least ten times. V gene TRBV7-2 combines with J gene TRBJ2-1; TRBD2 is a possible D gene (5 bases). The germline V gene has CDR1 SGHTA and CDR2 FQGNSA. The CDR3 runs to 10 residues. V shed 8 bases and J shed 15 bases, with 14 bases lying between them. The CDR3 DNA reads as TGTGCCAGCGGACCGAGAAGCGGGTTCTTC. Translation: CASGPRSGFF.

This clonotype is categorized as medium-sized. The junction departs from the called germline gene at one end, perhaps through a read error. The chain combines TRBV6-1 with TRBJ1-6, with a possible D match to TRBD1 (5 bases). This CDR3 has 16 residues. The germline CDR1 and CDR2 sequences are MNHNS and SASEGT. The CDR3 sequence: CASSPKGFSYNSPLHF. In nucleotides, the CDR3 is TGTGCCAGCTCTCCTAAGGGGTTCTCCTATAATTCACCCCTCCACTTC.

The chain is built from TRBV6-2 or TRBV6-3 and TRBJ2-1; 8 bases are shared with TRBD2. The tail of the sequence fits TRBJ2-5 better, so the J call may be wrong. The CDR3 contains 16 residues. The V gene's germline CDR1 is MNHEY and CDR2 SVGEGT. The CDR3 DNA sequence: TGTGCCAGCAGCCCCGGGAGAGCGGGAGTTTCGGAGACCCAGTACTTC. It translates to CASSPGRAGVSETQYF.

This sequence joins TRBV12-3 or TRBV12-4 and TRBJ1-1; D gene ambiguous. Trimming removed 6 bases from V and 0 bases from J, with 11 bases in between. CDR3 length: 14 amino acids. The CDR3 DNA reads TGTGCCAGCAGACCGCGGAGTATGAACACTGAAGCTTTCTTT. Translation gives CASRPRSMNTEAFF.